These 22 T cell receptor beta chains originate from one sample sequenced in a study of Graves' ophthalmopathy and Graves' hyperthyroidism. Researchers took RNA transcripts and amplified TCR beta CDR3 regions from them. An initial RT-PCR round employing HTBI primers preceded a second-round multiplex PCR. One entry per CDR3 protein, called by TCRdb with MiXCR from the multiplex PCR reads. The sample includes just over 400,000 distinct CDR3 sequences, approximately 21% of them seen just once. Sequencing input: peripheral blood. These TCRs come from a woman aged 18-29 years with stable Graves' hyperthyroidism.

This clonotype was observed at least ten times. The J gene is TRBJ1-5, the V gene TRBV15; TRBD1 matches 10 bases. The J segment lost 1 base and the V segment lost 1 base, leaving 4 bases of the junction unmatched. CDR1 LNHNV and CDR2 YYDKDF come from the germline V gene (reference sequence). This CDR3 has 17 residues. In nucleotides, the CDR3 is TGTGCCACCAGCAGAGTGACAGGGGGCTGGAGCAATCAGCCCCAGCATTTT. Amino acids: CATSRVTGGWSNQPQHF.

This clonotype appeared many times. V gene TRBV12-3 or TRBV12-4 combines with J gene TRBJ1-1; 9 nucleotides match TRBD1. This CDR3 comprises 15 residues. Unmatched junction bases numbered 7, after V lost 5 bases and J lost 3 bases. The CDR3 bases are TGTGCCAGCAGTGCCACAGGGGGCGCGTACACTGAAGCTTTCTTT. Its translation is CASSATGGAYTEAFF.

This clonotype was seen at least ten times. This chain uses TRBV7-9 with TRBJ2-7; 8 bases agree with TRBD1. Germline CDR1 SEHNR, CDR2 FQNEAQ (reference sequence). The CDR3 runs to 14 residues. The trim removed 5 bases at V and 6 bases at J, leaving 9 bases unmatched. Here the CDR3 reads CASSPLDRESEQYF. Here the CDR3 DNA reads TGTGCCAGCAGCCCCTTGGACAGGGAGAGCGAGCAGTACTTC.

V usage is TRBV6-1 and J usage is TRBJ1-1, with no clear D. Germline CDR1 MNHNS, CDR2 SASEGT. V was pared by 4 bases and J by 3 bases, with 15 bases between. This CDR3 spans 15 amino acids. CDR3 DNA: TGTGCCAGCAGTGCTGGGTTAGGTTTTGACACTGAAGCTTTCTTT. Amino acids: CASSAGLGFDTEAFF.

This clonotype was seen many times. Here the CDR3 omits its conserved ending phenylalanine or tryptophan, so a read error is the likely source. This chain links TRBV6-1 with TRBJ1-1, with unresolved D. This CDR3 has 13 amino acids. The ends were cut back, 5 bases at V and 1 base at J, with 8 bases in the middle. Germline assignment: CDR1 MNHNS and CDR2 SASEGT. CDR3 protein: CASSKTRNTEAFC. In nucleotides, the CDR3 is TGTGCCAGCAGTAAGACACGGAACACTGAAGCTTTCTGT.

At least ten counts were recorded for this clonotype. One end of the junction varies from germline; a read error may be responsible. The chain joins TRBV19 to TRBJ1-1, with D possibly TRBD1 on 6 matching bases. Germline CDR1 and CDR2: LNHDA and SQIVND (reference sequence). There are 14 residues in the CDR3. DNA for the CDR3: TGTGCCAGTAGTATTGTTGGGGGGGACACTGAAGCTCTCTTT. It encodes CASSIVGGDTEALF.

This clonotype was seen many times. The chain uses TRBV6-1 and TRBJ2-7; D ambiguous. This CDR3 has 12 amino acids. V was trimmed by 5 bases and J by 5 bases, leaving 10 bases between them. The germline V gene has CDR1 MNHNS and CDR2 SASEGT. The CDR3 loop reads CASSRTKNEQYF. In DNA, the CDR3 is TGTGCCAGCAGTAGAACGAAGAACGAGCAGTACTTC.

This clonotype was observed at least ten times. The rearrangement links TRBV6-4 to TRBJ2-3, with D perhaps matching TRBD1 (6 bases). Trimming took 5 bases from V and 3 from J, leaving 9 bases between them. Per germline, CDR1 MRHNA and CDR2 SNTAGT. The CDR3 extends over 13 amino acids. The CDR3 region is CASSWTETDTQYF. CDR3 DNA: TGTGCCAGCAGTTGGACAGAAACAGATACGCAGTATTTT.

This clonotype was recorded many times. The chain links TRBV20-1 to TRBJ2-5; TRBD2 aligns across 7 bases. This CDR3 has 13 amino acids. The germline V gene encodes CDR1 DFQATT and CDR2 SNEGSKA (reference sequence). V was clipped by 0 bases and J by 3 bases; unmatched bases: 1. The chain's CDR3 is CSAREAGEETQYF. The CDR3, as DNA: TGCAGTGCTAGAGAGGCGGGGGAAGAGACCCAGTACTTC.

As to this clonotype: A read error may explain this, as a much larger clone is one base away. The chain's CDR3 is CSARRGRVRDQETQYF. In DNA, the CDR3 is TGCAGTGCTAGGAGGGGCAGGGTCAGGGACCAAGAGACCCAGTACTTC. The rearrangement uses TRBV20-1 and TRBJ2-5; D tentatively fits TRBD1 or TRBD2 (5 bases each). The germline V and J ends were trimmed by 3 bases and 0 bases, with 17 bases remaining between them. Germline lookup yields CDR1 DFQATT and CDR2 SNEGSKA (reference sequence). This CDR3 has 16 amino acids.

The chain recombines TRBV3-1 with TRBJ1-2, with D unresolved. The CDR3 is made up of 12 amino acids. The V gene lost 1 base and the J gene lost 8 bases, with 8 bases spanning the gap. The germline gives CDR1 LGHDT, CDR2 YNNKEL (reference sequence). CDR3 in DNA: TGTGCCAGCAGCCAAGGTTGGGGAGGCTACACCTTC. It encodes CASSQGWGGYTF.

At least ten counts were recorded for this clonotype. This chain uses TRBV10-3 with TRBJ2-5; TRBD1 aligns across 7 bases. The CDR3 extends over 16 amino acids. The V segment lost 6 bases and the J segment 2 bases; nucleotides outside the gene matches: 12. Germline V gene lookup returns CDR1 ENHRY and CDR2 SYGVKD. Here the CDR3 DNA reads TGTGCCATCAGCATGACACAGGGGCTGGAACAAGAGACCCAGTACTTC. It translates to CAISMTQGLEQETQYF.

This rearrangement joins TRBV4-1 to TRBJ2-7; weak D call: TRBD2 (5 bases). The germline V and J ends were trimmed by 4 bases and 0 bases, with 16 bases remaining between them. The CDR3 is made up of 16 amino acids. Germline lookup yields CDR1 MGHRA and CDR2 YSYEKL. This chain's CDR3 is CASSPLAGLTSYEQYF. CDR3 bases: TGCGCCAGCAGCCCACTCGCCGGACTTACCTCCTACGAGCAGTACTTC.

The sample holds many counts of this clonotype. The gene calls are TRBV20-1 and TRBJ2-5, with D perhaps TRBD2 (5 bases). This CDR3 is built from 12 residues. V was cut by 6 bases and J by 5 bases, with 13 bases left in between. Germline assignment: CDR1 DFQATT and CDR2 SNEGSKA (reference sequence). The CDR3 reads CSAPAPGETQYF. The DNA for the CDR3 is TGCAGTGCCCCTGCCCCGGGGGAGACCCAGTACTTC.

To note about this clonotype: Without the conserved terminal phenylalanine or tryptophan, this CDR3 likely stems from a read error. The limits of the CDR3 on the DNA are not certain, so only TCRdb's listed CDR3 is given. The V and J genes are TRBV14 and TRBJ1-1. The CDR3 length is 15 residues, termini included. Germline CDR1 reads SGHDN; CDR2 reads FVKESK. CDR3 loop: CASSKGGSLNTEACL.

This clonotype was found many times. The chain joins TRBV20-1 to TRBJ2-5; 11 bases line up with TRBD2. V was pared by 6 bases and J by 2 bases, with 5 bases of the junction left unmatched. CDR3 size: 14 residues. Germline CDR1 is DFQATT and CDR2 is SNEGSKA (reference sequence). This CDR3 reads CSAILAGGQETQYF. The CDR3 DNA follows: TGCAGTGCGATCTTAGCGGGAGGGCAAGAGACCCAGTACTTC.

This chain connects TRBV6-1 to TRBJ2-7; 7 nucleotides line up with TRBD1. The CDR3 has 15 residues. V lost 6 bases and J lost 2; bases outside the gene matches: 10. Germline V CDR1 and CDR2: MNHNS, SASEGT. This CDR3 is CASRPDRRFTYEQYF. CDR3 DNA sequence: TGTGCCAGCAGGCCGGACAGGAGATTCACCTACGAGCAGTACTTC.

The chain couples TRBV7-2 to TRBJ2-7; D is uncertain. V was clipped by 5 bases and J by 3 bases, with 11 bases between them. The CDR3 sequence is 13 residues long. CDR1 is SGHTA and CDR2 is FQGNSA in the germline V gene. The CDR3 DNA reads TGTGCCAGCAGCCCTCCTGCTTACTACGAGCAGTACTTC. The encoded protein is CASSPPAYYEQYF.

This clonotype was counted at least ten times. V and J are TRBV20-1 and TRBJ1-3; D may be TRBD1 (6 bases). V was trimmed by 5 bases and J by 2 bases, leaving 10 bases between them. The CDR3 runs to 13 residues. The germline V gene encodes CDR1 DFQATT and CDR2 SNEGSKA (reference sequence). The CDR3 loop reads CSAWTVTGNTIYF. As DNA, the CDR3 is TGCAGTGCTTGGACAGTAACTGGAAACACCATATATTTT.

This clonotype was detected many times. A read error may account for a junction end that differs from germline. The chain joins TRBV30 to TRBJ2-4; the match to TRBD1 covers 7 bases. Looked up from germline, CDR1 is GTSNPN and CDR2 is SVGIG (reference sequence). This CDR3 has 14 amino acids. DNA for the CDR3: TGTGCCTGGAGTGTGACAGGGAACAAAAACATTAAGTACTTC. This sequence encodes CAWSVTGNKNIKYF.

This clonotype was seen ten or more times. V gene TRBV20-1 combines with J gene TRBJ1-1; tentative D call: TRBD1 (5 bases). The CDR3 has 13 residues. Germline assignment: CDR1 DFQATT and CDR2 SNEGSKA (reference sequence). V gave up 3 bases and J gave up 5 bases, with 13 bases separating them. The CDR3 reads CSASVGRRTEAFF. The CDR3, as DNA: TGCAGTGCTAGCGTGGGGCGGAGGACTGAAGCTTTCTTT.

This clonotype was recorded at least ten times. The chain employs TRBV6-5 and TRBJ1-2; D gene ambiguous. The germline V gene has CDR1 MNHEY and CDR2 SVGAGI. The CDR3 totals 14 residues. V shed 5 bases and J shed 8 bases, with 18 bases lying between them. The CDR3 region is CASSHNPVSSGYTF. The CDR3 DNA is TGTGCCAGCAGTCACAATCCTGTCTCAAGCGGCTACACCTTC.